The 27 T cell receptor beta chains reported below all come from one sample, sequenced in a study of shared clonotypes between healthy human individuals. Some clones are missing from TCRdb's copy, which holds only in-frame ones; the method was immunoSEQ multiplex PCR. The sample contains some 530,000 clones, approximately 78% of which appear only once. Sequenced material: PBMCs. The receptors stem from a woman in her 40s in good health. Some clones in this sample may be carry-over from other donors' samples.

The chain combines TRBV9 with TRBJ2-1, with D unresolved. The CDR3 contains 15 residues. V shed 0 bases and J shed 2 bases, with 9 bases lying between them. Per germline, CDR1 SGDLS and CDR2 YYNGEE. CDR3 bases: TGTGCCAGCAGCGTAGATATGGTGGCCTACAATGAGCAGTTCTTC. Residues: CASSVDMVAYNEQFF.

This clone was seen only once. The rearrangement links TRBV7-3 to TRBJ2-7, with 8 nucleotides matching TRBD2. V gave up 1 base and J gave up 2 bases; unmatched junction bases: 4. The germline CDR1 and CDR2 sequences are SGHTA and FQGTGA. The CDR3 has 15 residues. The DNA for the CDR3 is TGTGCCAGCAGCTTAAGGGTAGCGGGGCCCTACGAGCAGTACTTC. Translating gives CASSLRVAGPYEQYF.

V is TRBV19 and J is TRBJ2-4; 9 positions agree with TRBD1. The length of the CDR3 is 16 residues. V trimming: 6 bases; J trimming: 8 bases; junction bases outside the gene matches: 14. Germline-derived CDR1 and CDR2 are LNHDA and SQIVND (reference sequence). The CDR3 coding sequence is TGTGCCAGTAGCCTAACCCCGGGACAGGGCGAGGACATTCAGTACTTC. This encodes CASSLTPGQGEDIQYF.

V gene TRBV5-5 combines with J gene TRBJ2-1, with 15 positions matching TRBD2. Germline assignment: CDR1 SGHKS and CDR2 YYEKEE (reference sequence). The CDR3 is made up of 15 amino acids. The trim removed 3 bases at V and 7 bases at J, leaving 2 bases unmatched. CDR3 amino acids: CASSYGLAGGNEQFF. CDR3 DNA: TGTGCCAGCAGCTATGGACTAGCGGGAGGGAATGAGCAGTTCTTC.

J is TRBJ2-1 and V is TRBV28; D not certain. Trimming took off 3 bases at V and 9 bases at J, with 15 bases between the two ends. Looked up from germline, CDR1 is MDHEN and CDR2 is SYDVKM. This CDR3 region has 14 residues. The CDR3 nucleotides read TGTGCCAGCAGTTTCGGTACTCAACTGACTGAGCAGTTCTTC. Residues: CASSFGTQLTEQFF.

Turning to this clone: Germline and junction disagree at one end, which may indicate a read error. The rearrangement joins TRBV7-7 to TRBJ2-1, with 8 bases matching TRBD2. Germline CDR1 reads SSHAT; CDR2 reads FNYEAQ (reference sequence). The CDR3 covers 14 residues. The CDR3 DNA follows: TGTGCTAGCAGTCTTAGCGGGAATAACAATGAGCAGTTCTTC. It codes for CASSLSGNNNEQFF.

This clone was seen just once. The chain combines TRBV5-1 with TRBJ1-2, with TRBD1 matching over 8 bases. V gave up 7 bases and J gave up 3 bases; unmatched junction bases: 14. Germline assignment: CDR1 SGHRS and CDR2 YFSETQ. This CDR3 spans 16 amino acids. The CDR3 loop reads CASGGSGTGGDYGYTF. In nucleotides, the CDR3 is TGCGCCAGCGGGGGGTCCGGGACAGGAGGTGACTATGGCTACACCTTC.

CDR3: CASSKGTAGTATGELFF. The CDR3, as DNA: TGTGCCAGCAGCAAAGGGACGGCAGGTACGGCCACCGGGGAGCTGTTTTTT. The V and J genes are TRBV21-1 and TRBJ2-2. TRBV21-1 is labeled a pseudogene. The CDR3 totals 17 residues.

The chain links TRBV30 to TRBJ2-3, with D maybe TRBD2 (6 bases). The CDR3 spans 16 residues. Deletions cut 1 base from V and 3 bases from J, with 17 bases between. Germline assignment: CDR1 GTSNPN and CDR2 SVGIG (reference sequence). CDR3 region: CAWSARGGIGTDTQYF. CDR3 nucleotide sequence: TGTGCCTGGAGTGCCCGGGGCGGGATCGGAACAGATACGCAGTATTTT.

The genes are TRBV7-8 and TRBJ1-2; 7 nucleotides agree with TRBD1. Unmatched junction bases numbered 17, after V lost 5 bases and J lost 8 bases. The CDR3 sequence is 16 residues long. From germline, CDR1 is SGHVS and CDR2 FQNEAQ. CDR3 sequence reads: CASSLPAGQGGRGYTF. The CDR3 region has the DNA TGTGCCAGCAGCCTCCCCGCTGGGCAGGGGGGCCGAGGCTACACCTTC.

A remark on this clone: A read error is the likely source, as a far larger clone sits one nucleotide away. The CDR3 DNA reads TGTGCCACCAGCAGAGACGGGGATTGGGGAGCGGGACCACATCGGTACGAGCAGTACTTC. It specifies CATSRDGDWGAGPHRYEQYF. This chain links TRBV15 with TRBJ2-7; TRBD2 agrees at 7 bases. Per germline, CDR1 LNHNV and CDR2 YYDKDF (reference sequence). The length of the CDR3 is 20 residues. V shed 0 bases, J shed 4 bases, and the junction held 21 bases outside the gene matches.

The rearrangement joins TRBV19 to TRBJ1-1; no firm D call. The length of the CDR3 is 14 residues. Germline V CDR1 and CDR2: LNHDA, SQIVND (reference sequence). V was trimmed by 6 bases and J by 1 base, leaving 12 bases between them. CDR3: CASRLSTKNTEAFF. The DNA for the CDR3 is TGTGCCAGTAGACTCTCGACAAAGAACACTGAAGCTTTCTTT.

This sequence joins TRBV5-1 and TRBJ2-2; 8 positions match TRBD1. V trimming: 7 bases; J trimming: 1 base; junction bases outside the gene matches: 3. Germline CDR1 and CDR2: SGHRS and YFSETQ. The CDR3 is 14 amino acids. The CDR3 DNA sequence: TGCGCCAGCTCAGGGGGCCAGAACACCGGGGAGCTGTTTTTT. Translation: CASSGGQNTGELFF.

A note on this clone: A read error is the likely source, as a far larger clone sits one nucleotide away. The genes are TRBV11-2 and TRBJ2-7; TRBD2 agrees at 8 bases. Germline CDR1 and CDR2: SGHAT and FQNNGV. The CDR3 has 15 residues. Written as DNA, the CDR3 is TGTGCCAGCAGCTTTCAGACCGGGACTAGGAACGAGCAGTGCTTC. This sequence encodes CASSFQTGTRNEQCF.

This clone was found once. The CDR3 sequence is CSVREGAYEQYF. In DNA form, the CDR3 reads TGCAGCGTTCGGGAGGGGGCCTACGAGCAGTACTTC. The chain is built from TRBV29-1 and TRBJ2-7, with 8 bases that match TRBD2. This CDR3 has 12 residues. Per the germline V gene, CDR1 is SQVTM and CDR2 is ANQGSEA. Trimming at V came to 5 bases and at J to 2 bases, leaving 2 bases not matched to a gene.

V gene TRBV28 combines with J gene TRBJ2-7, with 12 bases fitting TRBD1. V lost 8 bases, J lost 3 bases, and 20 bases stayed unmatched. Germline loops: CDR1 MDHEN, CDR2 SYDVKM. CDR3 length: 19 residues. The CDR3 protein is CASQGLTSGGDRGLYEQYF. In DNA, the CDR3 is TGTGCCAGCCAAGGTCTCACCTCGGGGGGGGACAGGGGGCTCTACGAGCAGTACTTC.

The chain recombines TRBV7-2 with TRBJ2-7, with a weak D call TRBD2 (6 bases). Trimming stripped 2 bases from V and 2 bases from J, with 19 bases between. The CDR3 loop spans 17 amino acids. Germline V gene sequence: CDR1 SGHTA, CDR2 FQGNSA. The CDR3 DNA is TGTGCCAGCAGCTTACCCGAGGAGGGACTTCTAACCTACGAGCAGTACTTC. It specifies CASSLPEEGLLTYEQYF.

The V gene is TRBV27, the J gene TRBJ2-3, with TRBD2 identical over 12 bases. The germline gives CDR1 MNHEY, CDR2 SMNVEV (reference sequence). This CDR3 is 15 amino acids long. The V gene end was trimmed by 6 bases and the J gene end by 6 bases; junction bases not matched to a gene: 7. DNA of the CDR3: TGTGCCAGCAGCCGACTAGCGGGAGTGGGGGATACGCAGTATTTT. Its translation is CASSRLAGVGDTQYF.

The chain links TRBV5-1 to TRBJ2-7; D ambiguous. Trimming shortened V by 4 bases and J by 5 bases, and 10 bases separated the two germline ends. This CDR3 comprises 12 residues. CDR1 is SGHRS, CDR2 YFSETQ, per germline. CDR3 in amino acids: CASSPETHEQYF. The DNA for the CDR3 is TGCGCCAGCAGCCCCGAAACCCACGAGCAGTACTTC.

This clone was detected many times. Other nucleotide sequences from this sample produce the same CDR3. The V and J genes are TRBV7-9 and TRBJ1-1, with unresolved D. V was shortened by 4 bases and J by 3 bases, with 6 bases between the two germline ends. There are 12 residues in the CDR3. Germline assignment: CDR1 SEHNR and CDR2 FQNEAQ (reference sequence). Here the CDR3 DNA reads TGTGCCAGCAGCTCTGTCGACACTGAAGCTTTCTTT. It yields the protein CASSSVDTEAFF.

For this clone: An end of the junction does not agree with germline; a read error may underlie this. This sequence joins TRBV2 and TRBJ2-7; 11 nucleotides agree with TRBD2. The germline CDR1 and CDR2 sequences are SNHLY and FYNNEI. The CDR3 runs 14 residues. This CDR3 reads CASMGGLAANEQYF. Written as DNA, the CDR3 is TGTGCTAGCATGGGGGGACTAGCGGCAAACGAGCAGTACTTC.

The rearrangement links TRBV7-2 to TRBJ2-7, with D perhaps matching TRBD1 (6 bases). Germline V gene lookup returns CDR1 SGHTA and CDR2 FQGNSA. Trimming cost V 5 bases and J 3 bases, with 14 bases left between them. The CDR3 runs to 14 residues. This chain's CDR3 is CASSQGTLSYEQYF. CDR3 coding DNA: TGTGCCAGCAGCCAGGGGACGCTTAGCTACGAGCAGTACTTC.

The chain couples TRBV15 to TRBJ2-7, with 9 nucleotides matching TRBD1. CDR3 length: 15 amino acids. Germline loops: CDR1 LNHNV, CDR2 YYDKDF (reference sequence). Trimming took 2 bases from V and 6 from J; bases not matched to a gene: 8. This chain's CDR3 is CATSRSGTGTGEQYF. Written as DNA, the CDR3 is TGTGCCACCAGCAGATCTGGGACAGGGACCGGCGAGCAGTACTTC.

Note on this clone: Other DNA sequences in this specimen translate into the identical CDR3. The genes are TRBV6-6 and TRBJ1-2; TRBD1 agrees at 7 bases. Trimming took 5 bases from V and 5 from J; bases not matched to a gene: 2. Germline CDR1 and CDR2: MNHNY and SVGAGI (reference sequence). The CDR3 has 12 amino acids. The CDR3 is CASSTGEYGYTF. In nucleotides, the CDR3 is TGTGCCAGCAGTACAGGGGAGTATGGCTACACCTTC.

The chain couples TRBV28 to TRBJ2-7; no firm D call. V gave up 6 bases and J gave up 1 base, with 19 bases separating them. The CDR3 totals 16 residues. Germline V CDR1 and CDR2: MDHEN, SYDVKM. This CDR3 reads CASRRFGAESSYEQYF. The DNA for the CDR3 is TGTGCCAGCAGGAGGTTTGGCGCAGAAAGTTCCTACGAGCAGTACTTC.

The rearrangement uses TRBV30 and TRBJ1-6; no definite D call. Germline lookup yields CDR1 GTSNPN and CDR2 SVGIG (reference sequence). CDR3 length: 14 amino acids. Between the trimmed V and J ends, which lost 3 bases and 5 bases, there was a span of 11 bases. Here the CDR3 reads CAWRSTVDNSPLHF. The CDR3 DNA reads TGTGCCTGGAGATCGACCGTAGATAATTCACCCCTCCACTTT. Filled out from reference TRBV30 and TRBJ1-6, the complete variable domain reads SQTIHQWPATLVQPVGSPLSLECTVEGTSNPNLYWYRQAAGRGLQLLFYSVGIGQISSEVPQNLSASRPQDRQFILSSKKLLLSDSGFYLCAWRSTVDNSPLHFGNGTRLTVT.

This chain connects TRBV7-8 to TRBJ2-1; D gene ambiguous. Trimming shortened V by 2 bases and J by 0 bases, and 14 bases separated the two germline ends. Per germline, CDR1 SGHVS and CDR2 FQNEAQ. There are 17 residues in the CDR3. CDR3 protein: CASSLRPRFGSYNEQFF. CDR3 nucleotides: TGTGCCAGCAGCTTACGCCCCAGGTTTGGCTCCTACAATGAGCAGTTCTTC.